This TCR beta chain was obtained from a study of T cells after yellow fever vaccination. Study outcomes and limitations: Weaker overall was a secondary response that nonetheless peaked faster, on day 5 versus 15.

TCRdb reprocessed the 5' RACE reads via MiXCR and lists one record per CDR3 protein. The top ten clones hold roughly 18% of a sample with around 340,000 distinct CDR3 sequences, over 8% of them seen once. This clonotype was detected only a few times. Its matching antigen is unknown. The TCR was taken from a man aged 18 to 30 who received the YFV17D yellow fever vaccine. Sequencing was performed on PBMCs, taken on the day of the first yellow fever vaccination.

The CDR3 nucleotides are TGTGCCAGCTCACCTCAACAGGGGACGACAGATACGCAGTATTTT. This gives the protein CASSPQQGTTDTQYF. The rearrangement joins TRBV18 to TRBJ2-3, with TRBD1 identical over 7 bases. This CDR3 has 15 residues. V lost 3 bases to trimming and J lost 3 bases; unmatched junction nucleotides: 6. In germline, CDR1 is KGHSH, CDR2 LQKENI.